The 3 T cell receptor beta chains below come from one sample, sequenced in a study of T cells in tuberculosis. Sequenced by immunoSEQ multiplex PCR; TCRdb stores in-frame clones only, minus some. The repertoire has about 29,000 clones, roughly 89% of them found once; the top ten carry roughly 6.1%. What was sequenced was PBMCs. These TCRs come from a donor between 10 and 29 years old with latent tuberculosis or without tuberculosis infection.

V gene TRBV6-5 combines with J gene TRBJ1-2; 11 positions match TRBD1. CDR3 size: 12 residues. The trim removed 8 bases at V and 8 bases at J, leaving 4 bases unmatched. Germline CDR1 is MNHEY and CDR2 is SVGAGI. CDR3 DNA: TGTGCCAGCCACGGGACAGGGGGAGGCTACACCTTC. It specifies CASHGTGGGYTF.

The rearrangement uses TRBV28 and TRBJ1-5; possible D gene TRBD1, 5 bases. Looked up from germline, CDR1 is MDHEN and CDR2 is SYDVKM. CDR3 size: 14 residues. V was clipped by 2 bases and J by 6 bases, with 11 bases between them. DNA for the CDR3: TGTGCCAGCAGTTTAGGGCAGGGAAGTCAGCCCCAGCATTTT. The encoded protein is CASSLGQGSQPQHF.

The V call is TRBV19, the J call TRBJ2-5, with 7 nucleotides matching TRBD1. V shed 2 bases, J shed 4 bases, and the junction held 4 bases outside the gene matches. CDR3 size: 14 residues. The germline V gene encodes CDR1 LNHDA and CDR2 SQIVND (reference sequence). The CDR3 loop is CASSITGAVETQYF. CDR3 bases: TGTGCCAGTAGTATAACAGGGGCCGTAGAGACCCAGTACTTC.